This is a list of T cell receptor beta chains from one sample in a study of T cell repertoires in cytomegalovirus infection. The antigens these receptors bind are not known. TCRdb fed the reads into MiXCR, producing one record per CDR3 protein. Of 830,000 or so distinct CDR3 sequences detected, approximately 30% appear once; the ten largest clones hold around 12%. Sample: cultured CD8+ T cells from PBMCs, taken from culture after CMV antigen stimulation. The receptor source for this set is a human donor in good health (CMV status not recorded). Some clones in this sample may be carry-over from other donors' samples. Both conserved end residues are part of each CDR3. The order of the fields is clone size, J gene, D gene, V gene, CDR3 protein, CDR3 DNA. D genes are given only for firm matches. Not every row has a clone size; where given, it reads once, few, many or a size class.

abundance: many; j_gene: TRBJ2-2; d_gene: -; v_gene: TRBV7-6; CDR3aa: CASSLVWGSDGELFF; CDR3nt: TGTGCCAGCAGCTTAGTATGGGGGTCAGACGGGGAGCTGTTTTTT
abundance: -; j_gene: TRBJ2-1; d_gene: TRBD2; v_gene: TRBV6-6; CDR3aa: CASRSGATYNEQFF; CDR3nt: TGTGCCAGCAGGAGCGGGGCAACCTACAATGAGCAGTTCTTC
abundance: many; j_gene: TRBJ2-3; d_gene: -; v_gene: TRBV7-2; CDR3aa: CASSLREGGYTDTQYF; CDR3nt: TGTGCCAGCAGCTTAAGGGAGGGGGGGTACACAGATACGCAGTATTTT
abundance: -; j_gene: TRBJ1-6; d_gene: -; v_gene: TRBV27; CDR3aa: CASSLRQHNSPLHF; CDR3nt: TGTGCCAGCAGTTTACGACAGCATAATTCACCCCTCCACTTT
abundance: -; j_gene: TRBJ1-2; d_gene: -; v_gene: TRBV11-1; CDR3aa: CASSSDSTYVYGYTF; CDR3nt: TGTGCCAGCAGCTCCGACAGCACCTATGTCTATGGCTACACCTTC
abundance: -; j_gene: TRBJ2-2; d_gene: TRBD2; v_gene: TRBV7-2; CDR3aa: CASSWGLAGARPNTGELFF; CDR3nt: TGTGCCAGCAGCTGGGGACTAGCGGGGGCCCGCCCGAACACCGGGGAGCTGTTTTTT
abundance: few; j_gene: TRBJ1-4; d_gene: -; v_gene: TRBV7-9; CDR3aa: CASTPIGQREKLFF; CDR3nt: TGTGCCAGCACCCCAATCGGACAGCGTGAAAAACTGTTTTTT
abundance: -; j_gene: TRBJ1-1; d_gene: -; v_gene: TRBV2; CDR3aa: CASSGKVQGEAFF; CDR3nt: TGTGCCAGCAGTGGGAAAGTACAGGGAGAAGCTTTCTTT
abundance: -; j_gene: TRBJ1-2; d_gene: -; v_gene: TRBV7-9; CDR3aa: CASSNPGPGAYTF; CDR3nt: TGTGCCAGCAGTAATCCGGGGCCAGGAGCCTACACCTTC
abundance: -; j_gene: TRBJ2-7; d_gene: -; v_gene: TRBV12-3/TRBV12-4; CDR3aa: CASSLKRGAENEQYF; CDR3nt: TGTGCCAGCAGTTTGAAAAGAGGGGCTGAAAACGAGCAGTACTTC
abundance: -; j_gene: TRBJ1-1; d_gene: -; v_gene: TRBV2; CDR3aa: CASSEKGREAFF; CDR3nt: TGTGCCAGCAGTGAAAAAGGCCGTGAAGCTTTCTTT
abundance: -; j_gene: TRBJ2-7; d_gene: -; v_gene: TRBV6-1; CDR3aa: CASRGLERHEQYF; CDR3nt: TGTGCCAGCAGGGGACTGGAGCGACACGAGCAGTACTTC
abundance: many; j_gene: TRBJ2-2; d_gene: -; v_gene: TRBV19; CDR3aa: CASSSGPVRAGELFF; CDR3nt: TGTGCCAGTAGTTCGGGTCCCGTGAGGGCCGGGGAGCTGTTTTTT
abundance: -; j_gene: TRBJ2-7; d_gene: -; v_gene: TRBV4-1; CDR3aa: CASSLSTVSYEQYF; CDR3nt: TGCGCCAGCAGCCTCTCGACAGTTTCCTACGAGCAGTACTTC
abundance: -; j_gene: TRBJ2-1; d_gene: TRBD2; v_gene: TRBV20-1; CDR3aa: CSAVAGDSYNEQFF; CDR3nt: TGCAGTGCTGTGGCGGGGGACTCCTACAATGAGCAGTTCTTC
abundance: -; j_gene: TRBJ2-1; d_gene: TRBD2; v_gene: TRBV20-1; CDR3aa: CSTHTGGTDYNEQFF; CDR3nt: TGCAGTACTCACACGGGAGGGACTGACTACAATGAGCAGTTCTTC
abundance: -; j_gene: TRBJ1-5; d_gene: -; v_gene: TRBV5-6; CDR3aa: CASSAQGLHQHF; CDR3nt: TGTGCCAGCAGCGCGCAAGGGTTGCATCAGCATTTT
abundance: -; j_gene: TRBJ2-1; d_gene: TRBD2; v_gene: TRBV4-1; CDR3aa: CASSQDRGAGSNNEQFF; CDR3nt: TGCGCCAGCAGCCAAGATCGTGGAGCGGGGTCTAACAATGAGCAGTTCTTC
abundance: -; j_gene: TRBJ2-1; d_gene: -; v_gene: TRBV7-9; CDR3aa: CARSSDYNEQFF; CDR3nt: TGTGCCAGAAGCTCAGACTACAATGAGCAGTTCTTC
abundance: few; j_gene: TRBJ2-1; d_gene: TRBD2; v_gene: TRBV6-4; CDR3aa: CASSAPGLAPNEQFF; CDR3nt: TGTGCCAGCAGTGCCCCGGGACTAGCGCCCAATGAGCAGTTCTTC
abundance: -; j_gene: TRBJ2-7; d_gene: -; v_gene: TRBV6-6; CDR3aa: CASSGKPYEQYF; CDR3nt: TGTGCCAGCAGTGGAAAACCCTACGAGCAGTACTTC
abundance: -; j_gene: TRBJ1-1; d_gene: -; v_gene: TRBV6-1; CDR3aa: CASSEISTEAFF; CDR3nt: TGTGCCAGCAGTGAAATAAGTACTGAAGCTTTCTTT
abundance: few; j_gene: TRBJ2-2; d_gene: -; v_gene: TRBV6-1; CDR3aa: CASSPPHGELFF; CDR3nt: TGTGCCAGCAGCCCCCCCCACGGGGAGCTGTTTTTT
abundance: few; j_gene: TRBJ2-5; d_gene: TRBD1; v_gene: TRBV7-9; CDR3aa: CASRKRDRGPQETQYF; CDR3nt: TGTGCCAGCAGAAAACGGGACAGGGGGCCTCAAGAGACCCAGTACTTC
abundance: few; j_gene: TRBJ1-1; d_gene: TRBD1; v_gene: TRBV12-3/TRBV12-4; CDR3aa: CASSLTGQWEAFF; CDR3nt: TGTGCCAGCAGTTTAACGGGACAGTGGGAAGCTTTCTTT
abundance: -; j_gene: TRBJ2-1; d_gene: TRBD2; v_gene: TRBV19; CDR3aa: CASSKAGALWEPYNEQFF; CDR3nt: TGTGCCAGTAGCAAAGCGGGGGCCCTTTGGGAGCCCTACAATGAGCAGTTCTTC
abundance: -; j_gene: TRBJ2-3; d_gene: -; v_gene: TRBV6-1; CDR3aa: CASSNLEGPDTQYF; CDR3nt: TGTGCCAGCAGTAACTTGGAGGGCCCAGATACGCAGTATTTT
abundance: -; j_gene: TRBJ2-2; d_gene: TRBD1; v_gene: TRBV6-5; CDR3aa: CASSQQGVWDTGELFF; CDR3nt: TGTGCCAGCAGTCAACAGGGGGTCTGGGACACCGGGGAGTTGTTTTTT
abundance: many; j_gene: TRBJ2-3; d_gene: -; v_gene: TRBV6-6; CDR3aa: CASSRQVYADTQYF; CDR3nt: TGTGCCAGCAGTAGGCAGGTGTACGCAGATACGCAGTATTTT
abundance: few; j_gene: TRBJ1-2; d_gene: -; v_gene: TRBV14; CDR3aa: CASSQGPASYGYTF; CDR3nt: TGTGCCAGCAGCCAAGGGCCCGCGAGCTATGGCTACACCTTC
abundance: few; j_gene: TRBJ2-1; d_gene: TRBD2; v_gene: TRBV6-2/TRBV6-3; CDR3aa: CASSHGTSGPYNEQFF; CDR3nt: TGTGCCAGCAGTCACGGGACTAGCGGGCCTTACAATGAGCAGTTCTTC
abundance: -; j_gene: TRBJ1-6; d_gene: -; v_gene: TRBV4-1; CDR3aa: CASSQEGYSPLHF; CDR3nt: TGCGCCAGCAGCCAAGAGGGGTATTCACCCCTCCACTTT
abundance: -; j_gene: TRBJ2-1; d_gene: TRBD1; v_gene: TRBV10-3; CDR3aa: CAISEIQGAMDEQFF; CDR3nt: TGTGCCATCAGTGAGATACAGGGGGCAATGGATGAGCAGTTCTTC
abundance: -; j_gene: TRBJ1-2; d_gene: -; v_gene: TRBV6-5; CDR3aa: CASSPRGGDRNYGYTF; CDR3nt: TGTGCCAGCAGTCCCCGCGGGGGCGATCGGAACTATGGCTACACCTTC
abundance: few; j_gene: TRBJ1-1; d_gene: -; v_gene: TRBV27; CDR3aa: CASSLGPSGYTEAFF; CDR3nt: TGTGCCAGCAGTTTAGGACCCTCGGGTTACACTGAAGCTTTCTTT
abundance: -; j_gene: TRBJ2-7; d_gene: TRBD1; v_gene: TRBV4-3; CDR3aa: CASSQAGQGRLYEQYF; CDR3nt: TGCGCCAGCAGCCAGGCAGGACAGGGGCGCCTCTACGAGCAGTACTTC
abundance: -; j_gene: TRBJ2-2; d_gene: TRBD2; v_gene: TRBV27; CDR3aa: CASSLLGLAGAPNTGELFF; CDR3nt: TGTGCCAGCAGTTTATTGGGACTAGCGGGGGCCCCCAACACCGGGGAGCTGTTTTTT
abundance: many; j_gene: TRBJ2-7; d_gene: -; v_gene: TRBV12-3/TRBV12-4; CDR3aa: CASSPQGTYEQYF; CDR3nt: TGTGCCAGCAGCCCCCAGGGGACCTACGAGCAGTACTTC
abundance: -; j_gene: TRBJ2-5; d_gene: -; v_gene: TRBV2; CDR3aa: CASSEDRASTETQYF; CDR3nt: TGTGCCAGCAGTGAAGACAGGGCCTCGACGGAGACCCAGTACTTC
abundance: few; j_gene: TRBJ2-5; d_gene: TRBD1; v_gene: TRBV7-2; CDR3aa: CASSLVWTGVHQETQYF; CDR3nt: TGTGCCAGCAGCTTAGTTTGGACAGGGGTCCACCAAGAGACCCAGTACTTC
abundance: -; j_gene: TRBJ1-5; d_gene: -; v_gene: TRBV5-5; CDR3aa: CASSSGLGRGNQPQHF; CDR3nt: TGTGCCAGCAGCTCCGGCCTGGGTCGGGGCAATCAGCCCCAGCATTTT
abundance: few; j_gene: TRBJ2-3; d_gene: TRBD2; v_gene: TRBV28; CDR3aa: CASSSLGLAGGPTVTDTQYF; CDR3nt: TGTGCCAGCAGTTCCTTGGGACTAGCGGGGGGACCTACGGTGACAGATACGCAGTATTTT
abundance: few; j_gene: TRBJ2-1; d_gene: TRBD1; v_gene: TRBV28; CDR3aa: CASSLSGTGMYNEQFF; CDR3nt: TGTGCCAGCAGTTTATCCGGGACAGGGATGTACAATGAGCAGTTCTTC
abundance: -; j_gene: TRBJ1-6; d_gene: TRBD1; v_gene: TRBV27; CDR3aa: CASSPTGGDNSPLHF; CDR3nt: TGTGCCAGCAGTCCTACAGGGGGCGATAATTCACCCCTCCACTTT